The 2 T cell receptor beta chains listed next were all sequenced from one sample in a study of T cells after yellow fever vaccination. From the 5' RACE reads, TCRdb called clonotypes with MiXCR, one entry per CDR3 protein. Of approximately 110,000 distinct CDR3 sequences in the sample, more than 6% are singletons; the top ten hold about 2.7%. The material sequenced was CD4+ T cells sorted from PBMCs, taken around 10 days after the first yellow fever vaccination. The source of these receptors is a man aged 18 to 30 who received the YFV17D yellow fever vaccine.

About this clonotype: Since a much larger clone is just one base distant, this may be a read error. The chain combines TRBV5-1 with TRBJ2-5; D possibly corresponds to TRBD2 (7 bases). The CDR3 extends over 14 amino acids. Germline-derived CDR1 and CDR2 are SGHRS and YFSETQ. Trimming took off 4 bases at V and 5 bases at J, with 15 bases between the two ends. The CDR3 loop reads CASSVAEGGETQYF. CDR3 bases: TGCGCCAGCAGCGTGGCCGAGGGGGGGGAGACCCAGTACTTC. The full variable domain, completed using reference TRBV5-1 and TRBJ2-5, is KAGVTQTPRYLIKTRGQQVTLSCSPISGHRSVSWYQQTPGQGLQFLFEYFSETQRNKGNFPGRFSGRQFSNSRSEMNVSTLELGDSALYLCASSVAEGGETQYFGPGTRLLVL.

This clonotype was observed many times. The rearrangement joins TRBV7-2 to TRBJ2-1; TRBD2 agrees at 7 bases. The CDR3 spans 12 residues. CDR1 SGHTA and CDR2 FQGNSA come from the germline V gene. Trimming took 6 bases from V and 9 from J; bases not matched to a gene: 5. The CDR3 nucleotides read TGTGCCAGCAGGCGGGAGTTAGGTGAGCAGTTCTTC. It encodes CASRRELGEQFF.